These T cell receptor beta chains were read from a single sample in a study of long-term antiretroviral therapy in people with HIV. Here immunoSEQ multiplex PCR was the method, and the copy in TCRdb shows in-frame clones only, minus some. The sample holds almost 35,000 clones, around 83% seen once. The specimen was unsorted PBMCs, collected just over 2.7 years before starting antiretroviral therapy. These receptors came from a woman younger than 45 with HIV. CDR3s leave out the opening cysteine and the closing phenylalanine or tryptophan. The order of the fields is J gene, clone size, V gene, CDR3 protein. A row's size may be missing; if present it is once, few, many or a size class.

J gene: TRBJ2-7
clone size: NA
V gene: TRBV27
CDR3 protein: ASSFRPRTGNSYEQY

J gene: TRBJ2-1
clone size: NA
V gene: TRBV7-6
CDR3 protein: ASSPPTSGGELYNEQF

J gene: TRBJ2-5
clone size: NA
V gene: TRBV12-5
CDR3 protein: ASGLIRDSKGTQY

J gene: TRBJ2-1
clone size: NA
V gene: TRBV7-9
CDR3 protein: ASSFGSVGGAEDEQF

J gene: TRBJ2-3
clone size: NA
V gene: TRBV27
CDR3 protein: ASSTGADTQY

J gene: TRBJ1-5
clone size: NA
V gene: TRBV19
CDR3 protein: ASSIEGYNQPQH

J gene: TRBJ2-1
clone size: NA
V gene: TRBV29-1
CDR3 protein: SVEGGQRTVDEQF

J gene: TRBJ2-5
clone size: NA
V gene: TRBV2
CDR3 protein: ASREGAVVQETQY

J gene: TRBJ2-2
clone size: NA
V gene: TRBV27
CDR3 protein: ASSSEGGPTGELF

J gene: TRBJ2-5
clone size: NA
V gene: TRBV7-6
CDR3 protein: ASSLVTQRESETQY

J gene: TRBJ1-1
clone size: once
V gene: TRBV5-1
CDR3 protein: ASSFWQGEILNTEAF

J gene: TRBJ2-4
clone size: NA
V gene: TRBV11-3
CDR3 protein: ASSRGSGAKNIQY

J gene: TRBJ2-5
clone size: NA
V gene: TRBV6-1
CDR3 protein: ASSAQQGRETQY

J gene: TRBJ2-2
clone size: NA
V gene: TRBV21-1
CDR3 protein: ATGLAGGYTGELF

J gene: TRBJ2-5
clone size: NA
V gene: TRBV9
CDR3 protein: ASSGGERAQY

J gene: TRBJ2-5
clone size: once
V gene: TRBV5-1
CDR3 protein: ASCPGGQETQY

J gene: TRBJ1-2
clone size: NA
V gene: TRBV15
CDR3 protein: ATSNSGGYGYT

J gene: TRBJ1-3
clone size: once
V gene: TRBV4-1
CDR3 protein: ASSPADSRRGNTIY

J gene: TRBJ2-5
clone size: NA
V gene: TRBV2
CDR3 protein: ASSGYWTSEETQY

J gene: TRBJ1-2
clone size: NA
V gene: TRBV30
CDR3 protein: AWSVGTGKLGYT

J gene: TRBJ2-3
clone size: NA
V gene: TRBV30
CDR3 protein: AWTFVGGDTQY

J gene: TRBJ2-2
clone size: NA
V gene: TRBV29-1
CDR3 protein: SVDGEGPGELF

J gene: TRBJ1-1
clone size: NA
V gene: TRBV2
CDR3 protein: ASSEAGLSEAF

J gene: TRBJ1-6
clone size: NA
V gene: TRBV6-5
CDR3 protein: ASTSANQGNSPLH

J gene: TRBJ2-1
clone size: NA
V gene: TRBV5-6
CDR3 protein: ASTGGRIYNEQF

J gene: TRBJ1-1
clone size: NA
V gene: TRBV7-9
CDR3 protein: ASRPTENTEAF

J gene: TRBJ2-1
clone size: NA
V gene: TRBV18
CDR3 protein: ASSPYMNNEQF

J gene: TRBJ2-5
clone size: NA
V gene: TRBV6-4
CDR3 protein: ASSETGGEGRETQY

J gene: TRBJ2-7
clone size: NA
V gene: TRBV5-1
CDR3 protein: ASSLGLQGVDYEQY